These 8 T cell receptor beta chains were sequenced from one sample in a study of T cells in Graves' hyperthyroidism and ophthalmopathy. The investigators amplified TCR beta CDR3 regions from RNA transcripts. The HTBI set primed first-round TCR CDR3 RT-PCR. TCRdb used MiXCR to reprocess the multiplex PCR reads, holding one entry per CDR3 protein. The sample contains around 200,000 distinct CDR3 sequences, about a sixth of which appear only once. The specimen was blood. All receptors come from a woman between 45 and 60 years old with Graves' hyperthyroidism.

This clonotype was detected once. This chain uses TRBV14 with TRBJ2-1, with 7 nucleotides matching TRBD1. Trimming removed 3 bases from V and 3 bases from J; junction bases left unmatched: 5. This CDR3 is built from 15 residues. Germline CDR1 SGHDN, CDR2 FVKESK. CDR3 amino acids: CASSQRGTVYNEQFF. CDR3 sequence (DNA): TGTGCCAGCAGCCAGAGGGGGACAGTCTACAATGAGCAGTTCTTC. Variable domain in full (rest from reference TRBV14 and TRBJ2-1): EAGVTQFPSHSVIEKGQTVTLRCDPISGHDNLYWYRRVMGKEIKFLLHFVKESKQDESGMPNNRFLAERTGGTYSTLKVQPAELEDSGVYFCASSQRGTVYNEQFFGPGTRLTVL.

The V gene is TRBV6-1, the J gene TRBJ2-5, with TRBD1 as a possible D gene (5 bases). This CDR3 is 14 amino acids long. The germline V and J ends were trimmed by 4 bases and 2 bases, with 11 bases remaining between them. Germline CDR1 MNHNS, CDR2 SASEGT. The chain's CDR3 is CASSGLDRQETQYF. CDR3 in DNA: TGTGCCAGCAGTGGGCTCGACAGACAAGAGACCCAGTACTTC.

In its sample, this clonotype was seen many times. This chain uses TRBV7-9 with TRBJ2-7; possible D gene TRBD1, 6 bases. The germline CDR1 and CDR2 sequences are SEHNR and FQNEAQ (reference sequence). CDR3 length equals 15 residues. V gave up 0 bases and J gave up 3 bases, with 12 bases separating them. The CDR3 region has the DNA TGTGCCAGCAGCTTAGCCGGGACAATGGACTACGAGCAGTACTTC. As protein: CASSLAGTMDYEQYF.

This clonotype was recorded at least ten times. The chain combines TRBV12-3 or TRBV12-4 with TRBJ1-2; D is unresolved. This CDR3 region has 11 residues. V was pared by 6 bases and J by 4 bases, with 6 bases between. CDR3 nucleotide sequence: TGTGCCAGCAGCTCAGGCTATGGCTACACCTTC. Translating it yields CASSSGYGYTF.

The CDR3 reads CASSLAGGRDNEQFF. In nucleotides, the CDR3 is TGTGCCAGCAGCTTGGCGGGGGGTCGGGACAATGAGCAGTTCTTC. The chain joins TRBV5-6 to TRBJ2-1, with TRBD2 identical over 7 bases. Germline V gives CDR1 SGHDT, CDR2 YYEEEE. The CDR3 length is 15 residues. With V trimmed by 0 bases and J by 5 bases, 5 bases remained unmatched.

In this sample, this clonotype turned up a few times. The chain uses TRBV9 and TRBJ2-1; 8 bases are shared with TRBD1. V shed 4 bases, J shed 10 bases, and the junction held 7 bases outside the gene matches. The CDR3 spans 13 residues. Germline CDR1 SGDLS, CDR2 YYNGEE. The CDR3 bases are TGTGCCAGCAGCCCAGGACAGGGAGGCGAGCAGTTCTTC. Amino acids: CASSPGQGGEQFF.

Ten or more counts support this clonotype. The rearrangement uses TRBV6-1 and TRBJ1-4; D not certain. The CDR3 totals 15 residues. V shed 2 bases and J shed 8 bases, with 15 bases lying between them. Germline values: CDR1 MNHNS, CDR2 SASEGT. CDR3 protein: CASSESLLGIEKLFF. DNA for the CDR3: TGTGCCAGCAGTGAATCGTTGTTAGGAATCGAAAAACTGTTTTTT.

This clonotype appeared many times. The V gene is TRBV29-1, the J gene TRBJ2-1; D unclear. CDR3 size: 12 residues. V shed 5 bases and J shed 3 bases, with 8 bases lying between them. Germline CDR1 reads SQVTM; CDR2 reads ANQGSEA. This CDR3 is CSVRANYNEQFF. CDR3 coding DNA: TGCAGCGTTCGGGCCAACTACAATGAGCAGTTCTTC.